The next 9 T cell receptor beta chains were all read from a single sample in a study of control samples from healthy donors and cancer patients. The repertoire was sequenced with immunoSEQ multiplex PCR; TCRdb's copy has only in-frame clones and lacks some. This repertoire shows 120,000 or so clones, about nine tenths found once; its top ten account for approximately 9%. Sequencing was done on a sample of blood. These TCRs come from a man aged 40-49 years in good health.

The chain employs TRBV6-5 and TRBJ1-3, with a possible D match to TRBD1 (6 bases). V lost 5 bases and J lost 0, with 11 bases in between. The CDR3 has 15 amino acids. CDR1 is MNHEY, CDR2 SVGAGI, per germline. The CDR3: CASSPTGSSGNTIYF. CDR3 bases: TGTGCCAGCAGTCCAACAGGGAGCTCTGGAAACACCATATATTTT.

The chain combines TRBV6-5 with TRBJ2-1; D may be TRBD1 or TRBD2 (5 bases each). V shed 4 bases and J shed 7 bases, with 11 bases lying between them. The germline CDR1 and CDR2 sequences are MNHEY and SVGAGI. The CDR3 extends over 13 amino acids. The CDR3 DNA reads TGTGCCAGCAGTTGGACGAGGGGAAATGAGCAGTTCTTC. Residues: CASSWTRGNEQFF.

The chain links TRBV7-2 to TRBJ2-3; D is possibly TRBD1 (5 bases). V lost 1 base and J lost 0, with 11 bases in between. The CDR3 is 16 residues long. Per germline, CDR1 SGHTA and CDR2 FQGNSA. The CDR3 protein is CASSLGGQTSTDTQYF. DNA of the CDR3: TGTGCCAGCAGCTTAGGTGGACAAACTAGCACAGATACGCAGTATTTT.

The rearrangement joins TRBV27 to TRBJ1-1; D might be TRBD1 (5 bases). There are 12 residues in the CDR3. The germline V gene encodes CDR1 MNHEY and CDR2 SMNVEV (reference sequence). V was trimmed by 7 bases and J by 6 bases, leaving 12 bases between them. CDR3 in amino acids: CASKEGDSEAFF. DNA of the CDR3: TGTGCCAGCAAGGAAGGGGACTCTGAAGCTTTCTTT.

The table lists this clone with a few counts. The rearrangement links TRBV4-3 to TRBJ2-7; TRBD1 matches 9 bases. J gave up 2 bases and V 1 base, and 12 bases lay outside the gene matches. The CDR3 spans 18 residues. Germline CDR1 reads LGHNA; CDR2 reads YSLEER. CDR3 DNA sequence: TGCGCCAGCAGCCAAGCGAGGACAGGGGCGTCGACTGCCTACGAGCAGTACTTC. Translation gives CASSQARTGASTAYEQYF.

The gene calls are TRBV4-3 and TRBJ1-5, with 10 bases that match TRBD1. This CDR3 region has 18 residues. The ends lost 0 bases at V and 4 bases at J; junction bases unmatched: 9. The germline CDR1 and CDR2 sequences are LGHNA and YSLEER. The CDR3 spells CASSQEFFGTGDNQPQHF. The CDR3 DNA reads as TGCGCCAGCAGCCAAGAGTTTTTCGGGACAGGGGATAATCAGCCCCAGCATTTT.

The chain combines TRBV12-5 with TRBJ1-1; D may be TRBD1 (6 bases). The V gene's germline CDR1 is LGHNT and CDR2 FRNRAP. V lost 5 bases and J lost 0, with 10 bases in between. The CDR3 has 14 residues. CDR3 bases: TGTGCTAGTGGTGAGGGGGGGGTGAACACTGAAGCTTTCTTT. Translation: CASGEGGVNTEAFF. Complete variable domain (other parts from reference TRBV12-5 and TRBJ1-1): DARVTQTPRHKVTEMGQEVTMRCQPILGHNTVFWYRQTMMQGLELLAYFRNRAPLDDSGMPKDRFSAEMPDATLATLKIQPSEPRDSAVYFCASGEGGVNTEAFFGQGTRLTVV.

This clone appeared once. The CDR3 here is CASSVGSLAGGQETQYF. CDR3 bases: TGTGCCAGCAGCGTAGGGTCACTAGCGGGGGGCCAAGAGACCCAGTACTTC. This chain links TRBV9 with TRBJ2-5; 12 positions match TRBD2. The CDR3 runs to 17 residues. Trimming at V came to 0 bases and at J to 1 base, leaving 4 bases not matched to a gene. Looked up from germline, CDR1 is SGDLS and CDR2 is YYNGEE.

This clone is a singleton in its sample. The CDR3 DNA sequence: TGTGCCAGCAGCTTAGGCGGGACTAGTGCCAGGGAGACCCAGTACTTC. This codes for CASSLGGTSARETQYF. This rearrangement joins TRBV7-8 to TRBJ2-5; TRBD2 agrees at 8 bases. Germline V lookup: CDR1 SGHVS, CDR2 FQNEAQ. V was clipped by 1 base and J by 5 bases; unmatched bases: 9. The CDR3 consists of 16 residues.